What follows are 19 T cell receptor beta chains derived from one specimen sequenced in a study of blood T cell repertoires in COVID-19. Data came from immunoSEQ multiplex PCR; TCRdb stores just in-frame clones and leaves some out. The sample has around 82,000 clones, approximately 90% seen once. The sequencing sample was made of peripheral blood. These receptors were obtained from a human donor in a cohort sampled during active COVID-19.

J is TRBJ1-1 and V is TRBV3-1 (or the pseudogene TRBV3-2), with TRBD1 matching 8 bases. This CDR3 has 15 residues. The germline CDR1 and CDR2 sequences are LGHDT and YNNKEL (reference sequence). V lost 4 bases and J lost 2; bases outside the gene matches: 6. CDR3 in DNA: TGTGCCAGCAGCCTGACAGGGGTGAGAAACACTGAAGCTTTCTTT. Amino acid sequence: CASSLTGVRNTEAFF.

V and J are TRBV21-1 and TRBJ1-1; the table's D call TRBD1 went unverified against the DNA. TRBV21-1 is classified as a pseudogene. There are 14 residues in the CDR3. The CDR3 loop reads CASIPGARNTEAFF. CDR3 nucleotides: TGTGCCAGCATCCCAGGGGCGCGGAACACTGAAGCTTTCTTT.

V gene TRBV20-1 combines with J gene TRBJ1-3; no reliable D call. The V gene lost 3 bases and the J gene lost 4 bases, with 10 bases spanning the gap. CDR3 length: 13 residues. CDR1 and CDR2 (germline): DFQATT, SNEGSKA (reference sequence). The CDR3 protein is CSASSGAGNTIYF. CDR3 sequence (DNA): TGCAGTGCTAGTTCGGGTGCCGGAAACACCATATATTTT.

This chain joins TRBV10-1 and TRBJ2-2; TRBD1 agrees at 10 bases. The CDR3 contains 16 residues. Germline V gives CDR1 WNHNN, CDR2 SYGVQD (reference sequence). Trimming cost V 6 bases and J 7 bases; bases outside gene matches: 11. The chain's CDR3 is CASSPVDRGRGGELFF. As DNA, the CDR3 is TGCGCCAGCAGCCCGGTCGACAGGGGGCGCGGCGGGGAGCTGTTTTTT.

The chain links TRBV13 to TRBJ2-3; 13 nucleotides line up with TRBD2. CDR3 size: 18 residues. V lost 5 bases and J lost 4; bases outside the gene matches: 12. CDR1 and CDR2 (germline): PRHDT, FYEKMQ (reference sequence). CDR3 coding DNA: TGTGCCAGCAGCCGCCGCCTGCCACTAGCGGGGGGGCCAGATACGCAGTATTTT. Translating gives CASSRRLPLAGGPDTQYF. Using reference TRBV13 and TRBJ2-3 for the parts outside the CDR3, the full variable domain is AAGVIQSPRHLIKEKRETATLKCYPIPRHDTVYWYQQGPGQDPQFLISFYEKMQSDKGSIPDRFSAQQFSDYHSELNMSSLELGDSALYFCASSRRLPLAGGPDTQYFGPGTRLTVL.

This clone was recorded only once. V usage is TRBV27 and J usage is TRBJ2-1, with a possible D match to TRBD2 (6 bases). Germline V gives CDR1 MNHEY, CDR2 SMNVEV (reference sequence). V lost 3 bases and J 10 bases, leaving 19 bases between the germline ends. This CDR3 has 15 amino acids. The CDR3 protein is CASSFGGTARGEQFF. Written as DNA, the CDR3 is TGTGCCAGCAGTTTTGGGGGGACCGCAAGAGGCGAGCAGTTCTTC.

The chain joins TRBV5-6 to TRBJ2-1; the D gene is possibly TRBD1 (5 bases). The CDR3 is made up of 14 amino acids. V gave up 0 bases and J gave up 5 bases, with 9 bases separating them. The germline V gene encodes CDR1 SGHDT and CDR2 YYEEEE. This CDR3 reads CASSLAGPNNEQFF. The CDR3 nucleotides are TGTGCCAGCAGCTTGGCAGGGCCTAACAATGAGCAGTTCTTC.

This chain uses TRBV28 with TRBJ2-7, with TRBD1 matching over 10 bases. The V gene end was trimmed by 5 bases and the J gene end by 2 bases; junction bases not matched to a gene: 9. This CDR3 spans 16 amino acids. CDR1 is MDHEN and CDR2 is SYDVKM in the germline V gene. The chain's CDR3 is CASSRSGTGDTYEQYF. CDR3 coding DNA: TGTGCCAGCAGTAGATCCGGGACAGGGGACACCTACGAGCAGTACTTC.

The gene calls are TRBV28 and TRBJ2-7; 9 nucleotides align to TRBD1. The CDR3 is 18 residues long. From germline, CDR1 is MDHEN and CDR2 SYDVKM. V lost 6 bases to trimming and J lost 0 bases; unmatched junction nucleotides: 15. CDR3 coding DNA: TGTGCCAGCAGCCTTACATCCGGACAGGGGTCTAGCTCCTACGAGCAGTACTTC. Translation gives CASSLTSGQGSSSYEQYF. Together with reference TRBV28 and TRBJ2-7, the CDR3 gives the full variable domain: DVKVTQSSRYLVKRTGEKVFLECVQDMDHENMFWYRQDPGLGLRLIYFSYDVKMKEKGDIPEGYSVSREKKERFSLILESASTNQTSMYLCASSLTSGQGSSSYEQYFGPGTRLTVT.

This sequence joins TRBV7-2 and TRBJ1-6, with D possibly TRBD1 on 5 matching bases. Germline V gene lookup returns CDR1 SGHTA and CDR2 FQGNSA. The CDR3 contains 14 residues. V lost 3 bases and J lost 7, with 10 bases in between. The CDR3 nucleotides are TGTGCCAGCAGCTTCCGACAGACAAATTCACCCCTCCACTTT. Its protein product is CASSFRQTNSPLHF.

The V gene is TRBV19, the J gene TRBJ2-5, with D possibly matching TRBD1 (7 bases). Germline CDR1 LNHDA, CDR2 SQIVND (reference sequence). This CDR3 region has 17 residues. The V and J ends lost 0 bases and 5 bases respectively, with 19 bases between them. CDR3 loop: CASSIDRRGTGEETQYF. The CDR3 DNA reads as TGTGCCAGTAGTATAGACAGGAGGGGAACAGGGGAGGAGACCCAGTACTTC.

V usage is TRBV3-1 (or the pseudogene TRBV3-2) and J usage is TRBJ2-5; D is ambiguous. Germline V CDR1 and CDR2: LGHDT, YNNKEL (reference sequence). This CDR3 contains 15 residues. Trimming left V 4 bases short and J 1 base short, with 13 bases between. CDR3 amino acids: CASSPSLASQETQYF. DNA for the CDR3: TGTGCCAGCAGCCCCTCCCTCGCTAGCCAAGAGACCCAGTACTTC.

The chain carries TRBV5-1 and TRBJ2-3; 7 bases are shared with TRBD2. V dropped 0 bases and J dropped 3; count of bases not matched to a gene: 4. Germline values: CDR1 SGHRS, CDR2 YFSETQ. The CDR3 has 15 amino acids. CDR3 in amino acids: CASSLGAGGTDTQYF. CDR3 in DNA: TGCGCCAGCAGCTTGGGGGCCGGGGGGACAGATACGCAGTATTTT.

This clone has just one count. The chain employs TRBV5-1 and TRBJ1-2; 12 bases match TRBD1. The CDR3 has 15 residues. Germline-derived CDR1 and CDR2 are SGHRS and YFSETQ. With V trimmed by 4 bases and J by 4 bases, 5 bases remained unmatched. The CDR3 here is CASSTGQGAGYGYTF. DNA of the CDR3: TGCGCCAGCAGCACGGGACAGGGGGCGGGCTATGGCTACACCTTC.

V usage is TRBV21-1 and J usage is TRBJ2-7; TRBD1 was called by the table and not checked on the DNA. TRBV21-1 is termed a pseudogene. The CDR3 loop spans 17 amino acids. The CDR3 DNA is TGTGCCAGCCCCCTAAGAGCCAAGACAGGGGGCAAGTACGAGCAGTACTTC. The encoded protein is CASPLRAKTGGKYEQYF.

The V call is TRBV12-5, the J call TRBJ2-3, with TRBD2 matching over 9 bases. V lost 7 bases to trimming and J lost 0 bases; unmatched junction nucleotides: 5. The CDR3 spans 15 residues. Per germline, CDR1 LGHNT and CDR2 FRNRAP. The CDR3 DNA is TGTGCTAGTGCCATAGCGGGGGCGAGCACAGATACGCAGTATTTT. Encoded protein: CASAIAGASTDTQYF.

Concerning this clone itself: An end of the junction does not agree with germline; a read error may underlie this. The chain employs TRBV4-3 and TRBJ1-1; a possible D gene is TRBD1 (6 bases). The CDR3 extends over 13 amino acids. Germline CDR1 reads LGHNA; CDR2 reads YSLEER. As DNA, the CDR3 is TGCGCCAGCAGCCAAAAATGGGACACCGAAGCTTTCTTT. Its translation: CASSQKWDTEAFF.

This sequence joins TRBV4-3 and TRBJ1-4; TRBD1 might be the D (6 bases). V lost 6 bases and J lost 2, with 10 bases in between. The CDR3 covers 14 residues. CDR1 LGHNA and CDR2 YSLEER come from the germline V gene. CDR3: CASRAGVTNEKLFF. The DNA of the CDR3 is TGCGCCAGCAGGGCAGGGGTGACTAATGAAAAACTGTTTTTT.

The chain couples TRBV30 to TRBJ2-5; D unresolved. The CDR3 loop spans 11 amino acids. The germline gives CDR1 GTSNPN, CDR2 SVGIG (reference sequence). V gave up 4 bases and J gave up 5 bases, with 8 bases separating them. CDR3 DNA sequence: TGTGCCTGGATGGTGGAGGAGACCCAGTACTTC. Amino acids: CAWMVEETQYF.